The T cell receptor beta chain described here comes from a study of spatial heterogeneity in lung cancer. The wider study: Alpha-chain sequences were consistently detected in smaller numbers than beta-chain sequences.

CDR1 is KGHDR, CDR2 SFDVKD, per germline. The CDR3 runs 13 residues. Trimming left V 9 bases short and J 7 bases short, with 17 bases between. Individual TCR cDNA molecules each bore their own unique molecular identifier. Each CDR3 protein is one row after TCRdb ran MiXCR on the 5' RACE reads. The data hold just under 40,000 distinct CDR3 sequences, with around 5.5% observed a single time. In its sample, this clonotype was seen many times. The time point denotes: sample taken at primary tumor resection. Frozen PBMC, nontumor lung or tumor provided whole RNA, which was sequenced unsorted. V is TRBV24-1 and J is TRBJ1-1; D might be TRBD1 (6 bases). This sequence originates from a male donor with early-stage non-small cell lung cancer. The specimen was PBMCs, collected at surgery. The CDR3 DNA reads as TGTGCCACCGAGAAGAGTTCGACAGGTGAAGCTTTCTTT. Translation gives CATEKSSTGEAFF.